The 11 T cell receptor beta chains listed next were all sequenced from one sample in a study of OX40 agonist ivuxolimab in advanced cancers. The table came from immunoSEQ multiplex PCR; TCRdb's copy has only in-frame clones and leaves some out. The sample has approximately 49,000 clones, about 86% seen once. The material was CD4+ or CD8+ T cells sorted from blood, obtained in a trial of the OX40 agonist ivuxolimab. All receptors come from an adult with an advanced solid tumor such as melanoma, head and neck, liver or kidney cancer.

Regarding this clone: Other DNA sequences in this sample translate to the same CDR3. The V gene is TRBV29-1, the J gene TRBJ1-5; 8 bases agree with TRBD1. Trimming removed 6 bases from V and 5 bases from J; junction bases left unmatched: 6. CDR1 and CDR2 from the germline V gene are SQVTM and ANQGSEA. This CDR3 is 13 amino acids long. CDR3 sequence (DNA): TGCAGCGTAGGGGGACAGGACTATCAGCCCCAGCATTTT. This encodes CSVGGQDYQPQHF. Variable domain in full (rest from reference TRBV29-1 and TRBJ1-5): SAVISQKPSRDICQRGTSLTIQCQVDSQVTMMFWYRQQPGQSLTLIATANQGSEATYESGFVIDKFPISRPNLTFSTLTVSNMSPEDSSIYLCSVGGQDYQPQHFGDGTRLSIL.

CDR3 coding DNA: TGTGCCAGCAGCCTTGGGGTCGGGGACAGGAGAGGGGGCTACACCTTC. This sequence encodes CASSLGVGDRRGGYTF. The genes are TRBV5-6 and TRBJ1-2; TRBD1 aligns across 8 bases. Losses at the gene ends were 4 bases for V and 8 bases for J; bases not matched to a gene: 16. CDR1 and CDR2 from the germline V gene are SGHDT and YYEEEE. This CDR3 spans 16 amino acids. The whole variable domain, remainder taken from reference TRBV5-6 and TRBJ1-2, is DAGVTQSPTHLIKTRGQQVTLRCSPKSGHDTVSWYQQALGQGPQFIFQYYEEEERQRGNFPDRFSGHQFPNYSSELNVNALLLGDSALYLCASSLGVGDRRGGYTFGSGTRLTVV.

V usage is TRBV10-3 and J usage is TRBJ2-5; 7 nucleotides line up with TRBD1. After removal of 8 bases from V and 4 bases from J, the junction contained 10 bases not matched to a gene. Germline-derived CDR1 and CDR2 are ENHRY and SYGVKD. The CDR3 extends over 14 amino acids. CDR3 sequence: CAISIRQGPETQYF. CDR3 DNA sequence: TGTGCCATCTCCATAAGACAGGGCCCAGAGACCCAGTACTTC.

V and J are TRBV7-2 and TRBJ1-5; tentatively, D is TRBD1 (5 bases). Germline V gene data show CDR1 as SGHTA and CDR2 as FQGNSA. The CDR3 runs 13 residues. Trimming pared 3 bases from V and 7 bases from J, leaving 10 bases between. The CDR3 sequence is CASSFPGFQPQHF. DNA of the CDR3: TGTGCCAGCAGCTTTCCAGGGTTCCAGCCCCAGCATTTT.

CDR3 nucleotides: TGCGCCAGCAGCCCCCCAGGAGACAGGGGGCAAGAGACCCAGTACTTC. Amino acid sequence: CASSPPGDRGQETQYF. The chain combines TRBV5-1 with TRBJ2-5; TRBD1 aligns across 9 bases. V trimming: 4 bases; J trimming: 2 bases; junction bases outside the gene matches: 9. The CDR3 runs 16 residues. Per the germline V gene, CDR1 is SGHRS and CDR2 is YFSETQ.

V usage is TRBV29-1 and J usage is TRBJ2-1; TRBD1 might be the D (6 bases). V lost 6 bases, J lost 3 bases, and 12 bases lay in between. The CDR3 loop spans 13 amino acids. Germline V gene lookup returns CDR1 SQVTM and CDR2 ANQGSEA. The CDR3 protein is CSVYRAGYNEQFF. CDR3 DNA sequence: TGCAGCGTATACAGGGCGGGCTACAATGAGCAGTTCTTC.

J is TRBJ1-2 and V is TRBV23-1; D unresolved. TRBV23-1 is recorded as an ORF, its role being uncertain. V shed 0 bases and J shed 1 base, with 9 bases lying between them. This CDR3 contains 15 residues. The CDR3 sequence is CASSQSVLINYGYTF. For the CDR3, the DNA is TGCGCCAGCAGTCAATCGGTCCTAATTAACTATGGCTACACCTTC.

The CDR3 here is CASSNPRDNSGRFAEQYF. In DNA form, the CDR3 reads TGTGCCAGCAGCAACCCTCGGGATAATAGCGGGAGATTTGCCGAGCAGTACTTC. The chain couples TRBV21-1 to TRBJ2-7; the table's D call TRBD2 went unverified against the DNA. TRBV21-1 is a pseudogene. CDR3 length equals 18 residues.

The J gene is TRBJ2-3, the V gene TRBV6-5, with D tentatively TRBD2 (5 bases). The CDR3 is 13 amino acids. V was clipped by 8 bases and J by 5 bases, with 14 bases between them. CDR1 and CDR2 from the germline V gene are MNHEY and SVGAGI. CDR3 nucleotide sequence: TGTGCCAGCTGGACCTCCGCGGGAGATACGCAGTATTTT. Its translation: CASWTSAGDTQYF.

The rearrangement joins TRBV19 to TRBJ1-5, with TRBD1 matching 9 bases. V lost 4 bases and J lost 7; bases outside the gene matches: 5. This CDR3 is built from 14 residues. CDR1 and CDR2 (germline): LNHDA, SQIVND (reference sequence). CDR3: CASSNTGGGQPQHF. The CDR3 DNA sequence: TGTGCCAGTAGTAACACAGGGGGCGGACAGCCCCAGCATTTT.

This chain joins TRBV28 and TRBJ1-3; D is unresolved. Per germline, CDR1 MDHEN and CDR2 SYDVKM. The CDR3 loop spans 11 amino acids. The CDR3 region has the DNA TGTGCTGCCGTCTCTGGAAACACCATATATTTT. It is translated as CAAVSGNTIYF.